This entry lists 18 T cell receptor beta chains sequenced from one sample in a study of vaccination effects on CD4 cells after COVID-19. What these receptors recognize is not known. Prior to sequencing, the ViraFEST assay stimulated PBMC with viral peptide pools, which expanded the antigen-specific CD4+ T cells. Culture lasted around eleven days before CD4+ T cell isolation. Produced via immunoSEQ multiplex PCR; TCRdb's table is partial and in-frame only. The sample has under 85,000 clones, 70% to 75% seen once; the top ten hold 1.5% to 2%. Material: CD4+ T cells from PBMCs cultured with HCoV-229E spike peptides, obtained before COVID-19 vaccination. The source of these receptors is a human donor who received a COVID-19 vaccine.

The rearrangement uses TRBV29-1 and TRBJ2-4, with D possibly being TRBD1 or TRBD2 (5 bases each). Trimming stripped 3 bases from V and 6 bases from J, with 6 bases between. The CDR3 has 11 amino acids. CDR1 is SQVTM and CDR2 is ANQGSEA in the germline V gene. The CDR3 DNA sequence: TGCAGCGTTGATGGGGGAAACATTCAGTACTTC. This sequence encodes CSVDGGNIQYF.

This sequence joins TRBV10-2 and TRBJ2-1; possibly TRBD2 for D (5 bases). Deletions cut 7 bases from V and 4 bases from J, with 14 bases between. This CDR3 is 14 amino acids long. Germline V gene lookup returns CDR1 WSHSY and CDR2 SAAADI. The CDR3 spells CASMRGWSYNEQFF. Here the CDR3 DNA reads TGCGCCAGCATGAGAGGGTGGTCTTACAATGAGCAGTTCTTC.

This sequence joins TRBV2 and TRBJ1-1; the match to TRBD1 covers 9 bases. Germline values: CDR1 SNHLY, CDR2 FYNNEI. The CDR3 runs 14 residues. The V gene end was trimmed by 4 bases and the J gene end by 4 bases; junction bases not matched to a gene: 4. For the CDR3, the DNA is TGTGCCAGCAGTGGGGAGACAGGGGGCACTGAAGCTTTCTTT. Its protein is CASSGETGGTEAFF.

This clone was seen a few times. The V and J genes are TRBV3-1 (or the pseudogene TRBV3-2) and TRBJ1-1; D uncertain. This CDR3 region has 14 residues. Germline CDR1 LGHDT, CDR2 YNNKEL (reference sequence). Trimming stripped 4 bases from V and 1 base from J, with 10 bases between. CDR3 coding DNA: TGTGCCAGCAGCCGAACGGACGAGAACACTGAAGCTTTCTTT. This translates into CASSRTDENTEAFF.

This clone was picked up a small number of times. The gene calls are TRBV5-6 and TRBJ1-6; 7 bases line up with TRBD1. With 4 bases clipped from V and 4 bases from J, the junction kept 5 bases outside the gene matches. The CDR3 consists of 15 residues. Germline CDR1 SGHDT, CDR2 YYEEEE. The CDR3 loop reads CASSLRDRYNSPLHF. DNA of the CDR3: TGTGCCAGCAGCCTCCGGGACAGATATAATTCACCCCTCCACTTT.

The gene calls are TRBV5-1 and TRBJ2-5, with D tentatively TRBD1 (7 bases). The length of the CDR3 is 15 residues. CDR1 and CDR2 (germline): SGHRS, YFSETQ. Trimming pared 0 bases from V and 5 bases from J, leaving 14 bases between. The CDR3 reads CASSLGQGGHETQYF. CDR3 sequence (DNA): TGCGCCAGCAGCTTGGGACAGGGAGGTCACGAGACCCAGTACTTC.

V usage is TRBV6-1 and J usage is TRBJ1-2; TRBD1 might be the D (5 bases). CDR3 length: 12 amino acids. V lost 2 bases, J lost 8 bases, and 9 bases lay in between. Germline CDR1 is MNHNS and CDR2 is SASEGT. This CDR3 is CASSEPHRGYTF. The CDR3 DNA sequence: TGTGCCAGCAGTGAACCCCACAGGGGCTACACCTTC.

CDR3 sequence: CASSQAQGSTDTQYF. The CDR3 DNA follows: TGCGCCAGCAGCCAAGCGCAGGGGTCCACAGATACGCAGTATTTT. The chain recombines TRBV4-1 with TRBJ2-3; tentative D call: TRBD1 (6 bases). Looked up from germline, CDR1 is MGHRA and CDR2 is YSYEKL. This CDR3 region has 15 residues. V lost 1 base, J lost 2 bases, and 10 bases lay in between.

The CDR3 protein is CASSSLRQGSNQPQHF. The CDR3 coding sequence is TGTGCCAGCAGCTCCCTCCGTCAGGGAAGTAATCAGCCCCAGCATTTT. This chain joins TRBV5-6 and TRBJ1-5; the D gene is possibly TRBD1 (5 bases). Germline-derived CDR1 and CDR2 are SGHDT and YYEEEE. The V and J ends lost 3 bases and 4 bases respectively, with 17 bases between them. This CDR3 has 16 residues. The full variable domain, in which reference TRBV5-6 and TRBJ1-5 provide the parts outside the CDR3, is DAGVTQSPTHLIKTRGQQVTLRCSPKSGHDTVSWYQQALGQGPQFIFQYYEEEERQRGNFPDRFSGHQFPNYSSELNVNALLLGDSALYLCASSSLRQGSNQPQHFGDGTRLSIL.

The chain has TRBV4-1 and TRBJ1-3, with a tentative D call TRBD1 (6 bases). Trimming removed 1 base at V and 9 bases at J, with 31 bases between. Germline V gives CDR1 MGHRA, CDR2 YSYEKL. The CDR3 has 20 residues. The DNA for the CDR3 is TGCGCCAGCAGCCAAGCGAAATCCAATAGGGGACAAGGGGCTAGGGGCACCATATATTTT. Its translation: CASSQAKSNRGQGARGTIYF.

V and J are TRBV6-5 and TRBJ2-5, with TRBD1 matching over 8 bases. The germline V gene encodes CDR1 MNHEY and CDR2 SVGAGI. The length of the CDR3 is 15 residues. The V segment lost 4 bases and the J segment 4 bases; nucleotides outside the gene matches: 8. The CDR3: CASSSQGAVGETQYF. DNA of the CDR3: TGTGCCAGCAGTTCCCAGGGGGCCGTCGGAGAGACCCAGTACTTC.

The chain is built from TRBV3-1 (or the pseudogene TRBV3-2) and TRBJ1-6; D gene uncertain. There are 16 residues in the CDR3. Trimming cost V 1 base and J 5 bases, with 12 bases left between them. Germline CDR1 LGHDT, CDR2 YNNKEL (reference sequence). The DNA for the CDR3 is TGTGCCAGCAGCCAAGGAGTCGGCAGTGATAATTCACCCCTCCACTTT. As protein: CASSQGVGSDNSPLHF.

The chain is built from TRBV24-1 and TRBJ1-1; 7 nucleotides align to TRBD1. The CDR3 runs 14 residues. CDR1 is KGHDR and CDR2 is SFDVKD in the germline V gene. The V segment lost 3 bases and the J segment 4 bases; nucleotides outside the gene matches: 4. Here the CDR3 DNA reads TGTGCCACCAGTGATAACCGGGACAGCACTGAAGCTTTCTTT. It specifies CATSDNRDSTEAFF.

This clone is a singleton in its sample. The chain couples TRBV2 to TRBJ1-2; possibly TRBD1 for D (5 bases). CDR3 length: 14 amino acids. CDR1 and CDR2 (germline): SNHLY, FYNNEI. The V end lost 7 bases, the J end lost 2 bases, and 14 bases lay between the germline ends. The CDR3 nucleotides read TGTGCCAGCACTCGAGGGGCAGGGAACTATGGCTACACCTTC. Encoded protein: CASTRGAGNYGYTF.

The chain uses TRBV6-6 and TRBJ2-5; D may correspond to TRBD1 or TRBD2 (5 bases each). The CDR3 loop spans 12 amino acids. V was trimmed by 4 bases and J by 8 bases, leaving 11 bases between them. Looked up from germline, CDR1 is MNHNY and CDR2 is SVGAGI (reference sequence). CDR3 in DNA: TGTGCCAGCAGTTCCTCCCGGGACACCCAGTACTTC. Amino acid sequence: CASSSSRDTQYF.

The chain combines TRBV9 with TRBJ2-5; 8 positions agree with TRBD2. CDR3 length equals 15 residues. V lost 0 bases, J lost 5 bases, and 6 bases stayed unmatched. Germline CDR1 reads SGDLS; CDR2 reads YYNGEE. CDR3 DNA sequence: TGTGCCAGCAGCGTAGCGGGGGGGTCTGAGGAGACCCAGTACTTC. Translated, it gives CASSVAGGSEETQYF.

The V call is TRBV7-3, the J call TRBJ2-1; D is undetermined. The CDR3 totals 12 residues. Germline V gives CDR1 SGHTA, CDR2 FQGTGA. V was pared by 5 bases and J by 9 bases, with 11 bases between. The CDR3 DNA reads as TGTGCCAGCAGCAACATCCCGGGTGAGCAGTTCTTC. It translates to CASSNIPGEQFF.

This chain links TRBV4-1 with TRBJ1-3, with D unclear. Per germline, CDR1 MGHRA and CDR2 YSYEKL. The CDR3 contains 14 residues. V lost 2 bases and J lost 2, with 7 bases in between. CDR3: CASSQSRTGNTIYF. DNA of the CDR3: TGCGCCAGCAGCCAATCCCGGACTGGAAACACCATATATTTT.